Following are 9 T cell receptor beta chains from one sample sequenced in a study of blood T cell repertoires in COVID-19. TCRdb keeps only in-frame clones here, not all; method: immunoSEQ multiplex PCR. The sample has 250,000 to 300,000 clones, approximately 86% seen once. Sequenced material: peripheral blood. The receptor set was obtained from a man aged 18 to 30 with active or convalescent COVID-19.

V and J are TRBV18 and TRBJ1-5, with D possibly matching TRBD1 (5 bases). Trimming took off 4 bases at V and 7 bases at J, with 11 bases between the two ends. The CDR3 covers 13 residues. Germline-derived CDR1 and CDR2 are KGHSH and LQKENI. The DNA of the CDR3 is TGTGCCAGCTCACGGGGGGGGGACCAGCCCCAGCATTTT. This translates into CASSRGGDQPQHF. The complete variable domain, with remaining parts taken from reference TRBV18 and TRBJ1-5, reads NAGVMQNPRHLVRRRGQEARLRCSPMKGHSHVYWYRQLPEEGLKFMVYLQKENIIDESGMPKERFSAEFPKEGPSILRIQQVVRGDSAAYFCASSRGGDQPQHFGDGTRLSIL.

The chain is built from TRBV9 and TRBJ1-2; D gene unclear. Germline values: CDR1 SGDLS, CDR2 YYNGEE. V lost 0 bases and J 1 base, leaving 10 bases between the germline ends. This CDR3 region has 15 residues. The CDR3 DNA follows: TGTGCCAGCAGCGTAGACGGGTCTCTTAACTATGGCTACACCTTC. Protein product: CASSVDGSLNYGYTF.

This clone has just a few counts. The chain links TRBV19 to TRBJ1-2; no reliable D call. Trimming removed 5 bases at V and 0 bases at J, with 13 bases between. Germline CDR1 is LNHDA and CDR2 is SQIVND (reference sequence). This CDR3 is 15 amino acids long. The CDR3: CASSFGGVTNYGYTF. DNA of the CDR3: TGTGCCAGTAGTTTCGGCGGAGTAACTAACTATGGCTACACCTTC.

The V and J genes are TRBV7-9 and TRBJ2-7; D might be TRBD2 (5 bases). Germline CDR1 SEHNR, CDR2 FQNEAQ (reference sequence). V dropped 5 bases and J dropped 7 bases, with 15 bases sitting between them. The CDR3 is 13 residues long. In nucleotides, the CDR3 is TGTGCCAGCAGCCCAGACTCGAGAGGGGAGCAGTACTTC. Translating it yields CASSPDSRGEQYF.

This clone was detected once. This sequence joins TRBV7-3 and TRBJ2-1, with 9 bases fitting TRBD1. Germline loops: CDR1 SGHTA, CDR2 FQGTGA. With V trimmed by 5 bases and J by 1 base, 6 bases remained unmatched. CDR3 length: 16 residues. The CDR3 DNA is TGTGCCAGCAGCCCACAGGGGGCTAGTTCCTACAATGAGCAGTTCTTC. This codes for CASSPQGASSYNEQFF.

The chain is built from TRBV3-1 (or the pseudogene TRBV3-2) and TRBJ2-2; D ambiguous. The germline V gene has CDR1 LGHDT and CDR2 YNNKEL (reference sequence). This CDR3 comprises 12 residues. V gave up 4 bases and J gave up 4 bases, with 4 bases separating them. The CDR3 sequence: CASSPGTGELFF. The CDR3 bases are TGTGCCAGCAGCCCAGGCACCGGGGAGCTGTTTTTT.

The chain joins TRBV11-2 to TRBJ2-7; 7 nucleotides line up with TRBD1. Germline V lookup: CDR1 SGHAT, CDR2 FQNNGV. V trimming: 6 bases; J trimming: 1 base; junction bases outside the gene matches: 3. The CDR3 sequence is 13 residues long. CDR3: CASRTGQSYEQYF. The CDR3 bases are TGTGCCAGCAGAACGGGACAGTCCTACGAGCAGTACTTC.

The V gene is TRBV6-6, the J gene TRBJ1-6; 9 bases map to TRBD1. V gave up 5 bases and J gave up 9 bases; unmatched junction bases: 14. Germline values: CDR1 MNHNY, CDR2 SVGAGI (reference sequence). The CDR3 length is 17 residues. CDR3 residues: CASSPDRGIIIGSPLHF. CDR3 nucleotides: TGTGCCAGCAGTCCCGACAGGGGGATCATTATAGGTTCACCCCTCCACTTT.

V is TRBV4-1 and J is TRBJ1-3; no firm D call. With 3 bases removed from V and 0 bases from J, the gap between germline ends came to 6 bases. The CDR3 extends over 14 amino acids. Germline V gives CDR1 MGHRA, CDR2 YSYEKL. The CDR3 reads CASSQPGSGNTIYF. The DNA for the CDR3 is TGCGCCAGCAGCCAGCCAGGCTCTGGAAACACCATATATTTT.